The 8 T cell receptor beta chains below come from one sample, sequenced in a study of graft-versus-host responses after intestinal transplantation. This table comes from immunoSEQ multiplex PCR, and its TCRdb copy is limited to in-frame clones, with some not included. The sample comprises about 110,000 clones, 90% to 95% of which are singletons, and less than 1.5% rests with the top ten. Which antigens these TCRs recognize remains unknown. The sample consisted of unstimulated CD8+ T cells sorted from spleen or lymph node cells, taken before transplant. All receptors derive from a human donor who was the organ donor for an intestinal transplant.

The rearrangement uses TRBV27 and TRBJ2-7; 7 bases line up with TRBD1. Germline trimming cut 4 bases from V and 2 bases from J; bases unmatched to any gene: 8. CDR1 MNHEY and CDR2 SMNVEV come from the germline V gene (reference sequence). This CDR3 is 15 amino acids long. The CDR3 is CASSSIDRATYEQYF. The CDR3 DNA reads as TGTGCCAGCAGTTCAATAGACAGGGCGACCTACGAGCAGTACTTC.

V gene TRBV4-1 combines with J gene TRBJ2-7; no reliable D call. CDR1 and CDR2 from the germline V gene are MGHRA and YSYEKL. V lost 1 base to trimming and J lost 7 bases, with 5 bases between them. The CDR3 totals 11 residues. The CDR3 is CASSQGWEQYF. The CDR3 DNA follows: TGCGCCAGCAGCCAAGGCTGGGAGCAGTACTTC.

This chain links TRBV13 with TRBJ2-7, with TRBD2 matching over 11 bases. This CDR3 comprises 16 residues. V dropped 2 bases and J dropped 0; count of bases not matched to a gene: 3. The V gene's germline CDR1 is PRHDT and CDR2 FYEKMQ (reference sequence). The chain's CDR3 is CASSLRTSGFSYEQYF. The CDR3 coding sequence is TGTGCCAGCAGCTTACGGACTAGCGGGTTCTCCTACGAGCAGTACTTC.

The J gene is TRBJ2-7, the V gene TRBV4-2; 12 bases are a match to TRBD2. Germline V CDR1 and CDR2: LGHNA, YNFKEQ. V shed 1 base, J shed 2 bases, and the junction held 9 bases outside the gene matches. This CDR3 has 18 residues. CDR3 in DNA: TGTGCCAGCAGCCAAGTCCTACTAGCGGGAGGACGCCCCTACGAGCAGTACTTC. Its translation is CASSQVLLAGGRPYEQYF.

This chain connects TRBV6-5 to TRBJ1-1, with D maybe TRBD1 (5 bases). The CDR3 totals 14 residues. Germline V lookup: CDR1 MNHEY, CDR2 SVGAGI. V lost 6 bases to trimming and J lost 4 bases, with 15 bases between them. The DNA for the CDR3 is TGTGCCAGCAGCAACGGGGGAGGTGGCACTGAAGCTTTCTTT. As protein: CASSNGGGGTEAFF.

The chain combines TRBV19 with TRBJ1-3; TRBD1 is a possible D gene (5 bases). CDR3 length equals 14 residues. Trimming stripped 3 bases from V and 0 bases from J, with 6 bases between. Germline V gene data show CDR1 as LNHDA and CDR2 as SQIVND (reference sequence). In DNA, the CDR3 is TGTGCCAGTAGTATGAGGGGCTCTGGAAACACCATATATTTT. It codes for CASSMRGSGNTIYF.

The chain has TRBV4-3 and TRBJ2-7, with no clear D. The CDR3 loop spans 14 amino acids. Trimming removed 1 base at V and 4 bases at J, with 11 bases between. Germline V gene data show CDR1 as LGHNA and CDR2 as YSLEER. CDR3 amino acids: CASSQGFSTYEQYF. The CDR3 bases are TGCGCCAGCAGCCAAGGATTCAGCACATACGAGCAGTACTTC.

This chain uses TRBV25-1 with TRBJ2-5; unclear D gene. V dropped 10 bases and J dropped 7 bases, with 13 bases sitting between them. Germline V gives CDR1 MGHDK, CDR2 SYGVNS. The CDR3 contains 11 residues. The CDR3 spells CATSNPGTQYF. The CDR3 nucleotides are TGTGCCACCTCTAACCCCGGGACCCAGTACTTC.